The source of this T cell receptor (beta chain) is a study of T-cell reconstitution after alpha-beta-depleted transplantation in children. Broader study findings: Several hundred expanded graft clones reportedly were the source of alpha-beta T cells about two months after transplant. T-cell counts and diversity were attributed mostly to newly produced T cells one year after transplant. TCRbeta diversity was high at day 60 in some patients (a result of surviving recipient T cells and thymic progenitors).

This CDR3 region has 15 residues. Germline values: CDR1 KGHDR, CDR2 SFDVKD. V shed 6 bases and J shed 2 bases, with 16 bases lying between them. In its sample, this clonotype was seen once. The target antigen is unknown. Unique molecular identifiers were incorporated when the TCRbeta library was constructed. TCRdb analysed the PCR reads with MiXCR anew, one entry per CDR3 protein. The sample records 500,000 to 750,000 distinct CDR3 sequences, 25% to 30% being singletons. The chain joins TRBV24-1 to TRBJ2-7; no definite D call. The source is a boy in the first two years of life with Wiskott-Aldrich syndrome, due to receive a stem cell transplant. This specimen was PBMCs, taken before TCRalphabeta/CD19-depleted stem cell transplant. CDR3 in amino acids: CATSPSGEKTYEQYF. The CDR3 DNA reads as TGTGCCACCAGTCCGTCGGGCGAAAAGACCTACGAGCAGTACTTC.